The source of this T cell receptor (beta chain) is a study of Ad26.COV2.S vaccination and SARS-CoV-2 variants. Study in general: The donor participated in the COV1001 trial, in its Ad26.COV2.S arm. Intramuscular Ad26.COV2.S at 5x10^10 or 1x10^11 viral particles.

Germline V gives CDR1 LNHNV, CDR2 YYDKDF (reference sequence). The CDR3 sequence is 18 residues long. V was pared by 1 base and J by 0 bases, with 8 bases of the junction left unmatched. The treatment: about 20 received Ad26.COV2.S at low or high dose, single or two shots; 5 received placebo; per-sample allocation not given. Day 63 after the first vaccine or placebo injection was the time point for sampling. Based in Boston, the donor was an adult of 18-55 years. Expressing Wuhan-strain SARS-CoV-2 spike, an Ad26 vector served as the vaccine. Measured with immunoSEQ multiplex PCR; TCRdb has only the in-frame clones, and not every one. Here the sample spans about 320,000 clones, 85% being singletons.

The J gene is TRBJ1-2, the V gene TRBV15, with TRBD1 identical over 10 bases. Specimen: peripheral blood, collected in a trial of Ad26.COV2.S vaccine versus placebo. The receptor comes from a person aged 18-65 years who received the Ad26.COV2.S COVID-19 vaccine or a placebo. In DNA form, the CDR3 reads TGTGCCACCAGCAGAGGTGGACAGGGGGGAGCACCTAACTATGGCTACACCTTC. Translating gives CATSRGGQGGAPNYGYTF.